Below, 9 T cell receptor beta chains from the same sample are listed, as sequenced in a study of beta chain features in type 1 diabetes. Expressed TCRB transcripts were sequenced after all isolated RNA was converted to cDNA. Clones were read by immunoSEQ multiplex PCR, and TCRdb kept only the in-frame ones, dropping some. In the table there are about 250,000 clones, over 12% of which are singletons. Material: naive CD4+ T cells from blood. The receptors were gathered from a woman between 40 and 55 years old in good health.

V is TRBV6-5 and J is TRBJ1-2; no clear D. Trimming cost V 6 bases and J 4 bases, with 9 bases left between them. Germline V gene data show CDR1 as MNHEY and CDR2 as SVGAGI. There are 12 residues in the CDR3. The CDR3 region is CASRSGIYGYTF. The CDR3 nucleotides are TGTGCCAGCAGATCCGGGATCTATGGCTACACCTTC.

The genes are TRBV7-9 and TRBJ2-7; D might be TRBD2 (5 bases). Trimming left V 4 bases short and J 5 bases short, with 18 bases between. The germline gives CDR1 SEHNR, CDR2 FQNEAQ (reference sequence). The CDR3 has 15 amino acids. CDR3 sequence: CASSSPEGGGNEQYF. As DNA, the CDR3 is TGTGCCAGCAGCTCCCCTGAGGGCGGAGGAAACGAGCAGTACTTC.

This clone showed up just a few times. The chain couples TRBV5-1 to TRBJ2-3, with TRBD2 as a possible D gene (7 bases). The CDR3 spans 18 residues. The germline CDR1 and CDR2 sequences are SGHRS and YFSETQ. The V gene lost 0 bases and the J gene lost 3 bases, with 20 bases spanning the gap. The CDR3 is CASSLVTGGPKGTDTQYF. In DNA form, the CDR3 reads TGCGCCAGCAGCTTGGTTACCGGGGGGCCCAAGGGAACAGATACGCAGTATTTT.

The J gene is TRBJ2-3, the V gene TRBV5-1; TRBD2 aligns across 15 bases. After removal of 4 bases from V and 0 bases from J, the junction contained 3 bases not matched to a gene. Germline V gives CDR1 SGHRS, CDR2 YFSETQ. The CDR3 consists of 17 residues. CDR3 in DNA: TGCGCCAGCAGCGCCGGGACTAGCGGGGGGAGCACAGATACGCAGTATTTT. Encoded protein: CASSAGTSGGSTDTQYF.

V usage is TRBV5-1 and J usage is TRBJ2-7; D unclear. V was clipped by 1 base and J by 2 bases, with 7 bases between them. CDR1 SGHRS and CDR2 YFSETQ come from the germline V gene. This CDR3 contains 13 residues. The CDR3 protein is CASSLTQPYEQYF. The CDR3 DNA is TGCGCCAGCAGCTTGACACAGCCCTACGAGCAGTACTTC.

This clone appeared a few times. CDR3 bases: TGTGCCAGCAGCCCCCCGGGGAATAGCTACGAGCAGTACTTC. This gives the protein CASSPPGNSYEQYF. V and J are TRBV7-2 and TRBJ2-7, with TRBD2 as a possible D gene (5 bases). V gave up 5 bases and J gave up 3 bases, with 14 bases separating them. This CDR3 is built from 14 residues. Germline V gene data show CDR1 as SGHTA and CDR2 as FQGNSA.

This clone was counted only a few times. The chain is built from TRBV27 and TRBJ1-1, with D uncertain. This CDR3 region has 14 residues. V was shortened by 3 bases and J by 1 base, with 9 bases between the two germline ends. Per the germline V gene, CDR1 is MNHEY and CDR2 is SMNVEV (reference sequence). The chain's CDR3 is CASSFREGNTEAFF. CDR3 DNA sequence: TGTGCCAGCAGTTTTCGGGAGGGGAACACTGAAGCTTTCTTT.

V usage is TRBV6-9 and J usage is TRBJ2-7, with 12 bases fitting TRBD1. This CDR3 comprises 20 residues. Germline CDR1 and CDR2: MNHGY and SVAAGI. V shed 5 bases, J shed 3 bases, and the junction held 20 bases outside the gene matches. This CDR3 is CASSSTGDRGLISSCYEQYF. For the CDR3, the DNA is TGTGCCAGCAGTAGCACCGGGGACAGGGGGCTTATCAGTTCCTGCTACGAGCAGTACTTC.

V usage is TRBV7-9 and J usage is TRBJ2-7; 7 bases map to TRBD1. Trimming took 0 bases from V and 2 from J; bases not matched to a gene: 4. Germline V gene data show CDR1 as SEHNR and CDR2 as FQNEAQ (reference sequence). The CDR3 extends over 15 amino acids. CDR3 nucleotides: TGTGCCAGCAGCTTAGCCTTGACAGGGACCTACGAGCAGTACTTC. Protein sequence: CASSLALTGTYEQYF.